Shown below are 22 T cell receptor beta chains from a single sample sequenced in a study of T cell responses to AZD1222 COVID-19 vaccine. Measured with immunoSEQ multiplex PCR; TCRdb has only the in-frame clones, and not every one. The sample yields around 110,000 clones, roughly 87% seen once. The source was peripheral blood, collected on day 0 of AZD1222 vaccination. Receptors originate from an adult in good health.

This chain connects TRBV9 to TRBJ2-2; tentative D call: TRBD2 (6 bases). Germline CDR1 reads SGDLS; CDR2 reads YYNGEE. Trimming removed 3 bases at V and 5 bases at J, with 14 bases between. The CDR3 loop spans 15 amino acids. CDR3 nucleotide sequence: TGTGCCAGCAGCGAGGACCTCGGGAGAACCGGGGAGCTGTTTTTT. Its protein product is CASSEDLGRTGELFF.

V is TRBV28 and J is TRBJ1-2, with 8 positions matching TRBD1. The CDR3 contains 14 residues. V shed 5 bases, J shed 2 bases, and the junction held 4 bases outside the gene matches. Germline values: CDR1 MDHEN, CDR2 SYDVKM. CDR3 coding DNA: TGTGCCAGCAGTCTGGACAGGGAGAACTATGGCTACACCTTC. Its protein is CASSLDRENYGYTF.

The chain carries TRBV24-1 and TRBJ1-6; D gene ambiguous. V was clipped by 0 bases and J by 8 bases, with 7 bases between them. The CDR3 runs 14 residues. CDR1 is KGHDR and CDR2 is SFDVKD in the germline V gene. The CDR3 protein is CATSDLNRDSPLHF. As DNA, the CDR3 is TGTGCCACCAGTGATTTGAATCGGGATTCACCCCTCCACTTT.

The chain employs TRBV21-1 and TRBJ1-4. TRBV21-1 represents a pseudogene. This CDR3 is 13 amino acids long. This chain's CDR3 is CASRLGLWEKLFF. The DNA of the CDR3 is TGTGCCAGCCGACTGGGCTTGTGGGAAAAACTGTTTTTT.

This clone was recorded once. The chain joins TRBV25-1 to TRBJ1-1; weak D call: TRBD1 (6 bases). CDR1 and CDR2 from the germline V gene are MGHDK and SYGVNS. The CDR3 is made up of 13 amino acids. Trimming cost V 4 bases and J 1 base, with 7 bases left between them. The CDR3 protein is CASSVGGNTEAFF. CDR3 sequence (DNA): TGTGCCAGCAGTGTAGGGGGGAACACTGAAGCTTTCTTT.

The V call is TRBV10-3, the J call TRBJ1-2; no clear D. Germline CDR1 reads ENHRY; CDR2 reads SYGVKD. V was trimmed by 1 base and J by 7 bases, leaving 7 bases between them. This CDR3 is built from 12 residues. This CDR3 is CAISEWSAGYTF. DNA of the CDR3: TGTGCCATCAGTGAGTGGTCCGCTGGCTACACCTTC.

The chain links TRBV29-1 to TRBJ2-7, with D maybe TRBD2 (5 bases). The CDR3 is 15 residues long. Trimming shortened V by 6 bases and J by 4 bases, and 22 bases separated the two germline ends. In germline, CDR1 is SQVTM, CDR2 ANQGSEA. The CDR3 nucleotides read TGCAGCGTGAGACGATCGATTCTAAGCGGTTACGAGCAGTACTTC. It translates to CSVRRSILSGYEQYF.

The chain has TRBV6-5 and TRBJ1-1, with D perhaps TRBD1 (6 bases). V dropped 6 bases and J dropped 4 bases, with 15 bases sitting between them. The germline CDR1 and CDR2 sequences are MNHEY and SVGAGI. The CDR3 covers 14 residues. CDR3 nucleotide sequence: TGTGCCAGCAGGGCACCCAGGGGTCCCACTGAAGCTTTCTTT. Translating gives CASRAPRGPTEAFF.

The gene calls are TRBV5-1 and TRBJ1-4, with 10 positions matching TRBD1. The trim removed 4 bases at V and 5 bases at J, leaving 5 bases unmatched. Germline CDR1 SGHRS, CDR2 YFSETQ. The CDR3 has 15 amino acids. In nucleotides, the CDR3 is TGCGCCAGCAGCATCGGGACAGGGGAGAATGAAAAACTGTTTTTT. Encoded protein: CASSIGTGENEKLFF.

This clone was detected once. The chain carries TRBV7-3 and TRBJ1-1, with D hard to call. CDR1 SGHTA and CDR2 FQGTGA come from the germline V gene. The CDR3 covers 13 residues. Trimming pared 3 bases from V and 1 base from J, leaving 6 bases between. The CDR3 DNA reads as TGTGCCAGCAGCTTCACCGGGAACACTGAAGCTTTCTTT. Translation gives CASSFTGNTEAFF.

The CDR3 is CASSLMDADSPLHF. The CDR3 DNA reads TGCGCCAGCAGCTTGATGGATGCGGATTCACCCCTCCACTTT. V usage is TRBV5-1 and J usage is TRBJ1-6; no clear D. Trimming shortened V by 1 base and J by 8 bases, and 10 bases separated the two germline ends. Germline V gene data show CDR1 as SGHRS and CDR2 as YFSETQ. The CDR3 has 14 residues.

This sequence joins TRBV7-3 and TRBJ2-1; TRBD2 aligns across 9 bases. This CDR3 comprises 17 residues. Germline CDR1 SGHTA, CDR2 FQGTGA. J was trimmed by 0 bases and V by 1 base; bases with no gene match: 4. The CDR3 loop reads CASSLSGGESSYNEQFF. The CDR3 DNA sequence: TGTGCCAGCAGCTTAAGCGGGGGGGAAAGCTCCTACAATGAGCAGTTCTTC.

This clone has a handful of counts. The CDR3 DNA is TGTGCCAGCAGAGAACTAGGACCCCGAGGTGAGCAGTTCTTC. Translating it yields CASRELGPRGEQFF. This chain joins TRBV27 and TRBJ2-1; D might be TRBD2 (5 bases). The CDR3 sequence is 14 residues long. The V and J ends lost 6 bases and 9 bases respectively, with 18 bases between them. Germline CDR1 reads MNHEY; CDR2 reads SMNVEV (reference sequence).

This clone is a singleton in its sample. This sequence joins TRBV29-1 and TRBJ2-4, with 8 positions matching TRBD1. V was pared by 6 bases and J by 0 bases, with 1 base of the junction left unmatched. CDR3 length equals 13 residues. Germline assignment: CDR1 SQVTM and CDR2 ANQGSEA. CDR3 nucleotides: TGCAGCGTCAGGGGGCTAGCCAAAAACATTCAGTACTTC. This translates into CSVRGLAKNIQYF.

The rearrangement links TRBV13 to TRBJ2-7; D is possibly TRBD1 (6 bases). The CDR3 sequence is 14 residues long. V was clipped by 0 bases and J by 2 bases, with 8 bases between them. Germline V gene lookup returns CDR1 PRHDT and CDR2 FYEKMQ (reference sequence). The CDR3 region has the DNA TGTGCCAGCAGCTTAGGGGCAGGGGCCTACGAGCAGTACTTC. It encodes CASSLGAGAYEQYF.

This sequence joins TRBV28 and TRBJ2-6; no definite D call. The V end lost 10 bases, the J end lost 1 base, and 8 bases lay between the germline ends. Germline V lookup: CDR1 MDHEN, CDR2 SYDVKM. The CDR3 totals 13 residues. The CDR3 region is CATYSSGANVLTF. The CDR3 DNA is TGTGCCACCTATAGTTCTGGGGCCAACGTCCTGACTTTC.

This clone was seen just once. Here the CDR3 reads CSVVDTTNEKLFF. The CDR3 DNA follows: TGCAGCGTTGTCGACACAACTAATGAAAAACTGTTTTTT. J is TRBJ1-4 and V is TRBV29-1; no definite D call. The V and J ends lost 4 bases and 0 bases respectively, with 6 bases between them. CDR1 is SQVTM and CDR2 is ANQGSEA in the germline V gene. The CDR3 covers 13 residues. The complete variable domain, with remaining parts taken from reference TRBV29-1 and TRBJ1-4, reads SAVISQKPSRDICQRGTSLTIQCQVDSQVTMMFWYRQQPGQSLTLIATANQGSEATYESGFVIDKFPISRPNLTFSTLTVSNMSPEDSSIYLCSVVDTTNEKLFFGSGTQLSVL.

The chain uses TRBV25-1 and TRBJ2-3; D gene unclear. Trimming cost V 3 bases and J 2 bases, with 0 bases left between them. Germline assignment: CDR1 MGHDK and CDR2 SYGVNS. The CDR3 runs to 11 residues. The CDR3 nucleotides are TGTGCCAGCAGTGACACAGATACGCAGTATTTT. The encoded protein is CASSDTDTQYF. The full variable domain, with the rest looked up from reference TRBV25-1 and TRBJ2-3, is EADIYQTPRYLVIGTGKKITLECSQTMGHDKMYWYQQDPGMELHLIHYSYGVNSTEKGDLSSESTVSRIRTEHFPLTLESARPSHTSQYLCASSDTDTQYFGPGTRLTVL.

The rearrangement uses TRBV7-9 and TRBJ2-1, with D unresolved. CDR1 is SEHNR, CDR2 FQNEAQ, per germline (reference sequence). The germline V and J ends were trimmed by 5 bases and 7 bases, with 12 bases remaining between them. This CDR3 is 13 amino acids long. The CDR3 bases are TGTGCCAGCAGCCACCCGGTGGGTAATGAGCAGTTCTTC. This translates into CASSHPVGNEQFF.

V gene TRBV5-4 combines with J gene TRBJ2-1; no definite D call. The germline V gene encodes CDR1 SGHNT and CDR2 YYREEE (reference sequence). V lost 0 bases and J lost 4, with 5 bases in between. The CDR3 extends over 13 amino acids. This CDR3 reads CASSLVGYNEQFF. The CDR3 DNA sequence: TGTGCCAGCAGCTTGGTTGGGTACAATGAGCAGTTCTTC.

The V call is TRBV9, the J call TRBJ1-1, with 10 bases that match TRBD1. In germline, CDR1 is SGDLS, CDR2 YYNGEE. This CDR3 is 17 amino acids long. V shed 0 bases, J shed 0 bases, and the junction held 5 bases outside the gene matches. The DNA for the CDR3 is TGTGCCAGCAGCGTAGAGTCCGGGACAGGGGTGAACACTGAAGCTTTCTTT. Its protein product is CASSVESGTGVNTEAFF.

The chain has TRBV11-1 and TRBJ2-2; the D gene could be TRBD1 or TRBD2 (6 bases each). Per the germline V gene, CDR1 is SGHAT and CDR2 is FQDESV (reference sequence). The CDR3 length is 14 residues. V lost 4 bases, J lost 2 bases, and 8 bases lay in between. The CDR3 reads CASSSGGNTGELFF. The CDR3 DNA reads TGTGCCAGCAGCTCCGGGGGCAACACCGGGGAGCTGTTTTTT.